This TCR beta chain was captured by sequencing in a study of cytomegalovirus exposure and HLA in healthy donors. V lost 7 bases and J lost 6; bases outside the gene matches: 10. Germline V gene data show CDR1 as GTSNPN and CDR2 as SVGIG (reference sequence). CDR3 size: 13 residues. PCR amplification relied on 60 Vbeta primers (plus 13 Jbeta primers). Only in-frame clones appear in the TCRdb table, and some are missing; sequencing was by immunoSEQ multiplex PCR. The listing records approximately 110,000 clones. Input material: PBMCs. The origin of this receptor is a man aged 35 to 55 in good health and CMV-seronegative. V is TRBV30 and J is TRBJ1-2; TRBD1 matches 8 bases. The CDR3 nucleotides read TGTGCCTCTTATCCAGGGGGCGTTCATGGCTACACCTTC. Translation: CASYPGGVHGYTF.